This entry describes one T cell receptor (beta chain). What it binds is unknown. The data are from a study of shared clonotypes between healthy human individuals. Whole-study results and caveats: Clonotypes that were shared across a handful of donors made up roughly 5% of naive CD4 clonotypes.

Division of CD4+ cells produced a CD45RA+ naive subset and a CD45RA-negative memory subset. Each replicate PCR on the sorted subsets used roughly 210 ng DNA (around 30,000 T cell genomes). The table came from immunoSEQ multiplex PCR; TCRdb's copy has only in-frame clones and leaves some out. There are roughly 700,000 clones in the sample; approximately 79% occur only once, and approximately 1.7% lies in the top ten. Trimming pared 3 bases from V and 2 bases from J, leaving 12 bases between. This CDR3 is built from 15 residues. The germline V gene encodes CDR1 MDHEN and CDR2 SYDVKM. Sequencing input: memory CD4+ T cells sorted from blood. Documented subset: CD45RA-negative fraction. This chain uses TRBV28 with TRBJ2-3; TRBD2 is a possible D gene (7 bases). The source of this sequence is a woman in her twenties or thirties in good health. CDR3 bases: TGTGCCAGCAGTTTTGGCGGGGGCCTCACAGATACGCAGTATTTT. Its protein product is CASSFGGGLTDTQYF.